This T cell receptor beta chain is from a study of post-analysis software for immune sequencing data. General study results and limits: Controls had lower frequencies than patients of roughly five TRBV segments, which included TRBV5-6, TRBV5-1 and TRBV20-1. Batch-matched samples strongly co-clustered by F measure.

Germline V CDR1 and CDR2: SEHNR, FQNEAQ (reference sequence). There are 12 residues in the CDR3. Deletions cut 4 bases from V and 8 bases from J, with 9 bases between. A remark on this clonotype: Its antigen is undetermined.

Unique molecular identifiers were carried by the TCR beta cDNA libraries. TCRdb analysed the PCR reads with MiXCR anew, one entry per CDR3 protein. The table records approximately 400,000 distinct CDR3 sequences, less than 35% of them present only once. The TCR was taken from a girl under 18 with multiple sclerosis. This chain links TRBV7-9 with TRBJ2-4; D is unresolved. Sequenced sample: blood. As DNA, the CDR3 is TGTGCCAGCAGCTCAGACACTGACATTCAGTACTTC. Its translation is CASSSDTDIQYF.